The entry that follows covers one TCR beta chain sequence. Its antigen is currently unknown. The sample originates from a study of T cell responses to AZD1222 COVID-19 vaccine. General study results and limits: Nearly half of spike-specific TCRs reportedly go after variant regions that carry no mutations. The CD4 TCRs associated with vaccination extended across spike and predominated at 160-218 and 743-854. Just a handful of AZD1222 recipients tested seropositive at baseline. The study sampled repertoires only after the peak T cell response.

The junction had 5 bases not matched to a gene; V was cut back by 1 base and J by 2 bases. CDR1 is SGHVS and CDR2 is FNYEAQ in the germline V gene. The CDR3 contains 15 residues. Only in-frame clones appear in the TCRdb table, and some are missing; sequencing was by immunoSEQ multiplex PCR. The sample lists some 140,000 clones, roughly 85% occurring once. The TCR sequence derives from an adult who received the MenACWY meningococcal vaccine as a control. The chain uses TRBV7-6 and TRBJ2-7, with TRBD2 identical over 7 bases. The sample consisted of peripheral blood, taken 28 days after the second dose of the MenACWY control vaccine. CDR3 in DNA: TGTGCCAGCAGCTTAGGGGCTAGCGGCCCCTACGAGCAGTACTTC. This encodes CASSLGASGPYEQYF.